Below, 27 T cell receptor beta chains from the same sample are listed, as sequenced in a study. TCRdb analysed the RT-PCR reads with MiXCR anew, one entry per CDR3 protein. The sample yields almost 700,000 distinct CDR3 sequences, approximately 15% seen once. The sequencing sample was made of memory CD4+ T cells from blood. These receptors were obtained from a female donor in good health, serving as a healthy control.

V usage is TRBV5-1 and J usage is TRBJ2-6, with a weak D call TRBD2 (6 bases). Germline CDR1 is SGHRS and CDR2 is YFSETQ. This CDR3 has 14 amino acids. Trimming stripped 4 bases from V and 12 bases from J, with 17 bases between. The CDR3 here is CASSETSNPPVLTF. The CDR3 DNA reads TGCGCCAGCAGCGAAACTAGCAACCCTCCCGTCCTGACTTTC.

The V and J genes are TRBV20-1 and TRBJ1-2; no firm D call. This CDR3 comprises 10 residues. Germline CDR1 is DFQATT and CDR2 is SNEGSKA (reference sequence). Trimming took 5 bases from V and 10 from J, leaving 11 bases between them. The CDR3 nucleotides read TGCAGTGCTGGATCACTTCCCTACACCTTC. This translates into CSAGSLPYTF.

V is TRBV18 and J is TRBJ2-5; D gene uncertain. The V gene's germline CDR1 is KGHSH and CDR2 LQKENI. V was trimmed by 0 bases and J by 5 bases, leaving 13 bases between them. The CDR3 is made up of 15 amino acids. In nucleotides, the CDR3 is TGTGCCAGCTCACCACCGTACAGACCCAGGGAGACCCAGTACTTC. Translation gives CASSPPYRPRETQYF.

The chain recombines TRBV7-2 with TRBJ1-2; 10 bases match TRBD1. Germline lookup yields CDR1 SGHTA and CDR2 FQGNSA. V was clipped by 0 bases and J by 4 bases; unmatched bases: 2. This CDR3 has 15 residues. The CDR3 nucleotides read TGTGCCAGCAGCTTAGCCGGACAGGGGGTCTATGGCTACACCTTC. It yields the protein CASSLAGQGVYGYTF. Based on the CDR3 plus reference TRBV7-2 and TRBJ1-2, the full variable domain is GAGVSQSPSNKVTEKGKDVELRCDPISGHTALYWYRQSLGQGLEFLIYFQGNSAPDKSGLPSDRFSAERTGGSVSTLTIQRTQQEDSAVYLCASSLAGQGVYGYTFGSGTRLTVV.

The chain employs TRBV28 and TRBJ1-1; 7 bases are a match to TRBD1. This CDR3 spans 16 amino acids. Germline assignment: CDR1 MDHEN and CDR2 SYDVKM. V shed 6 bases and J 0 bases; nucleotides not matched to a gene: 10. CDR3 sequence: CASRGTGVELNTEAFF. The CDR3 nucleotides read TGTGCCAGCAGAGGTACAGGGGTAGAACTGAACACTGAAGCTTTCTTT.

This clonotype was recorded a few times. The CDR3 here is CASSVDGGNSPLHF. The CDR3 coding sequence is TGTGCCAGCAGTGTTGACGGAGGTAATTCACCCCTCCACTTT. This chain joins TRBV25-1 and TRBJ1-6; no clear D gene. Trimming took off 4 bases at V and 6 bases at J, with 10 bases between the two ends. The CDR3 runs to 14 residues. The V gene's germline CDR1 is MGHDK and CDR2 SYGVNS.

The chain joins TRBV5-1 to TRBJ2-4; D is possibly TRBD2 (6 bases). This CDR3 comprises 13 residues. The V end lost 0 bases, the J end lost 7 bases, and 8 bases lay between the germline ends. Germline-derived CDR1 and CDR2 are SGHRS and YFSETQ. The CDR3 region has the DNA TGCGCCAGCAGCTTGGGGGGGGATAACATTCAGTACTTC. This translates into CASSLGGDNIQYF.

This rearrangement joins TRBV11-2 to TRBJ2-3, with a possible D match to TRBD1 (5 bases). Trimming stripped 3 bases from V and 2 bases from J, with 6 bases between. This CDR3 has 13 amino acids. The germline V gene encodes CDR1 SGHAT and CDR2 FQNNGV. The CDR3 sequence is CASSLTDTDTQYF. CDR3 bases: TGTGCCAGCAGCTTGACAGACACAGATACGCAGTATTTT.

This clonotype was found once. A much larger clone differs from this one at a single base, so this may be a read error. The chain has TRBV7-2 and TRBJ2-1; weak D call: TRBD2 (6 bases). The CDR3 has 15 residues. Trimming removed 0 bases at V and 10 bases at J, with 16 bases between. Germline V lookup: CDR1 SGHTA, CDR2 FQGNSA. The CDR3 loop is CASSLADGSGYEQFF. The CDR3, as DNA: TGTGCCAGCAGCTTAGCGGACGGGAGCGGGTACGAGCAGTTCTTC.

The CDR3 sequence is CASSDKPGTATYEQYF. CDR3 coding DNA: TGTGCCAGCAGTGATAAACCCGGGACAGCGACCTACGAGCAGTACTTC. The chain has TRBV25-1 and TRBJ2-7; the match to TRBD1 covers 7 bases. The CDR3 has 16 residues. Looked up from germline, CDR1 is MGHDK and CDR2 is SYGVNS. J was trimmed by 2 bases and V by 3 bases; bases with no gene match: 10.

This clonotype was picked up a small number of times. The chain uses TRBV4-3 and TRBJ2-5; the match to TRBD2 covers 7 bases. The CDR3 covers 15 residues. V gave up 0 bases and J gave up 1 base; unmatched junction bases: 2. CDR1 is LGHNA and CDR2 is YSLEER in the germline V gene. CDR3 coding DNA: TGCGCCAGCAGCCAAGAACTAGCGTCCCAAGAGACCCAGTACTTC. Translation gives CASSQELASQETQYF.

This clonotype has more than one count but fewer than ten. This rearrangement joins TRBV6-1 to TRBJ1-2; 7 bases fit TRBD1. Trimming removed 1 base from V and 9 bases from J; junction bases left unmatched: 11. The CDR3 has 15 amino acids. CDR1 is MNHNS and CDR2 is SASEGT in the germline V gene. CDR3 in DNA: TGTGCCAGCAGTGAAGTATCCAGGGGGGCAGCGAGCTACACCTTC. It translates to CASSEVSRGAASYTF.

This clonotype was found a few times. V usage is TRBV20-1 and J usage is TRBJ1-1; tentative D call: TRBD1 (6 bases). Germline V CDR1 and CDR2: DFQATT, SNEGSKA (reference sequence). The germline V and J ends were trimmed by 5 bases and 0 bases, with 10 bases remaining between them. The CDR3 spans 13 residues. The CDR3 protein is CSAPGHMNTEAFF. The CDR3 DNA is TGCAGTGCTCCGGGACATATGAACACTGAAGCTTTCTTT.

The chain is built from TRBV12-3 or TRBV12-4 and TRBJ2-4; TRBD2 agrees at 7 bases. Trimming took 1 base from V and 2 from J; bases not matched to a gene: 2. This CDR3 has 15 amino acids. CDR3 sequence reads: CASSLGEGTKNIQYF. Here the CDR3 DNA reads TGTGCCAGCAGTTTAGGGGAGGGGACCAAAAACATTCAGTACTTC.

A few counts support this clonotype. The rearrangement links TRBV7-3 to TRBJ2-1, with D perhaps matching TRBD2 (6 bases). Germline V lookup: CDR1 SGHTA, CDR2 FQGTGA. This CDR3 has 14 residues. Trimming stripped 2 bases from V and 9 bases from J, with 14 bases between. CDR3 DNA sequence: TGTGCCAGCAGCTTATCAGGGACTGAGAGTGAGCAGTTCTTC. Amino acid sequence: CASSLSGTESEQFF.

The CDR3 nucleotides are TGTGCCAGCAAGGCCGGGGCTAGCTCCTACAATGAGCAGTTCTTC. Protein product: CASKAGASSYNEQFF. V is TRBV27 and J is TRBJ2-1, with D perhaps given as TRBD1 or TRBD2 (5 bases each). The germline V gene encodes CDR1 MNHEY and CDR2 SMNVEV (reference sequence). There are 15 residues in the CDR3. The V gene lost 7 bases and the J gene lost 0 bases, with 13 bases spanning the gap.

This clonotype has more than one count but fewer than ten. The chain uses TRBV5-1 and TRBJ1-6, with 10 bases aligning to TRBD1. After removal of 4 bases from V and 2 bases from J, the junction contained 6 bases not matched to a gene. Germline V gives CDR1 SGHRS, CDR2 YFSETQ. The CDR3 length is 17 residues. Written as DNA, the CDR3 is TGCGCCAGCAGCATAGGACAGGGGGGTGCCTATAATTCACCCCTCCACTTT. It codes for CASSIGQGGAYNSPLHF. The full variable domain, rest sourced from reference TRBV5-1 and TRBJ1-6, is KAGVTQTPRYLIKTRGQQVTLSCSPISGHRSVSWYQQTPGQGLQFLFEYFSETQRNKGNFPGRFSGRQFSNSRSEMNVSTLELGDSALYLCASSIGQGGAYNSPLHFGNGTRLTVT.

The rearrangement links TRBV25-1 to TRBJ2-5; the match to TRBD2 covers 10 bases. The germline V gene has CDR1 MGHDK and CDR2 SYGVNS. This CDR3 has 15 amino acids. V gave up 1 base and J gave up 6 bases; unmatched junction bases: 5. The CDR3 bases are TGTGCCAGCAGTGAATCACAACTAGCGGGAAAGACCCAGTACTTC. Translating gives CASSESQLAGKTQYF.

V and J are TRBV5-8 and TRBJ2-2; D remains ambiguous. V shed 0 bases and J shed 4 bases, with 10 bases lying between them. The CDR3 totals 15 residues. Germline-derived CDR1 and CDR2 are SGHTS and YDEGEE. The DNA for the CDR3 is TGTGCCAGCAGCTTGGTGACGGTGGGCACCGGGGAGCTGTTTTTT. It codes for CASSLVTVGTGELFF.

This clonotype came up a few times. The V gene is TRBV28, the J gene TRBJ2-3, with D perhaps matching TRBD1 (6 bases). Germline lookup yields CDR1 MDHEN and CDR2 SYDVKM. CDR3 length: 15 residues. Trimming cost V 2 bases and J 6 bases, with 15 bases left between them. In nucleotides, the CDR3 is TGTGCCAGCAGTTTACCGGCAGGGGACCGCGATACGCAGTATTTT. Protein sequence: CASSLPAGDRDTQYF. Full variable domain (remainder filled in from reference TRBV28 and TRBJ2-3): DVKVTQSSRYLVKRTGEKVFLECVQDMDHENMFWYRQDPGLGLRLIYFSYDVKMKEKGDIPEGYSVSREKKERFSLILESASTNQTSMYLCASSLPAGDRDTQYFGPGTRLTVL.

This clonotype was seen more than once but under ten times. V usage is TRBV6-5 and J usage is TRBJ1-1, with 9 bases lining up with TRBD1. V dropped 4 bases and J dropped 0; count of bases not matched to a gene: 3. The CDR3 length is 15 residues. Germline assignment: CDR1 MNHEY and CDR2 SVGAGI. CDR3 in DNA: TGTGCCAGCAGTTCACAGGGGGCCCTGAACACTGAAGCTTTCTTT. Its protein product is CASSSQGALNTEAFF.

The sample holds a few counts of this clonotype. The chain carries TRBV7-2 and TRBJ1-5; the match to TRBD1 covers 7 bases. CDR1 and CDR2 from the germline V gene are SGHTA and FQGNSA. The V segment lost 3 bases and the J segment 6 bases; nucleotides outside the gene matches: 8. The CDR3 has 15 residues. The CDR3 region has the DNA TGTGCCAGCAGCTTGCAGACAGGGTTAGGTCAGCCCCAGCATTTT. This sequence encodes CASSLQTGLGQPQHF.

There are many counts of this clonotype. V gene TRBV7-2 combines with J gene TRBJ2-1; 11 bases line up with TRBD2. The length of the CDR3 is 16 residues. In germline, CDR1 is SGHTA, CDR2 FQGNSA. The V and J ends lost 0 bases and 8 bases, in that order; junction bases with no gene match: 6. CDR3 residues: CASSLAGLAGGDEQFF. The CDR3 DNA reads TGTGCCAGCAGCTTAGCAGGTCTAGCGGGGGGCGATGAGCAGTTCTTC.

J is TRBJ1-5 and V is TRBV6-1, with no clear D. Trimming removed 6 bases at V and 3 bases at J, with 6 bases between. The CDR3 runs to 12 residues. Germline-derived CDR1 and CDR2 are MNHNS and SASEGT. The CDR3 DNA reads TGTGCCAGCAGCAGAAACAATCAGCCCCAGCATTTT. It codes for CASSRNNQPQHF.

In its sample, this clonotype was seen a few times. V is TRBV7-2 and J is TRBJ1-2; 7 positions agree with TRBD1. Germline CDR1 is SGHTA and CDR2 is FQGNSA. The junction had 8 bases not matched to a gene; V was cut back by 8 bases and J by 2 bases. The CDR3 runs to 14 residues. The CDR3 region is CASAGGRGNYGYTF. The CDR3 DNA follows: TGTGCCAGCGCTGGGGGCAGGGGGAACTATGGCTACACCTTC. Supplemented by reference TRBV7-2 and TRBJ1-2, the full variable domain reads GAGVSQSPSNKVTEKGKDVELRCDPISGHTALYWYRQSLGQGLEFLIYFQGNSAPDKSGLPSDRFSAERTGGSVSTLTIQRTQQEDSAVYLCASAGGRGNYGYTFGSGTRLTVV.

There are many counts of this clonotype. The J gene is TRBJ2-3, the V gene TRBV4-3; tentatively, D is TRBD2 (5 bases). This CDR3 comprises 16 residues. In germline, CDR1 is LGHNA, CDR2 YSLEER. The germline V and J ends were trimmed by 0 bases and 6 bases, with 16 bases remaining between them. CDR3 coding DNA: TGCGCCAGCAGCCAAGATCCGGGAACCCGCCGGGATACGCAGTATTTT. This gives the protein CASSQDPGTRRDTQYF.

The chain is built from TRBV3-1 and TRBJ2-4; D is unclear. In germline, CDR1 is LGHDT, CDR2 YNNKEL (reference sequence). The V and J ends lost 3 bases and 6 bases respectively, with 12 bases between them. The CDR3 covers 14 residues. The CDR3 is CASSHPSQRNIQYF. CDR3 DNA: TGTGCCAGCAGCCATCCAAGCCAGCGAAACATTCAGTACTTC.